This record concerns one TCR beta chain sequence. In the study's own analysis: Reference gene primer amplification gave estimated nucleated cell counts. The method was immunoSEQ multiplex PCR; TCRdb's version includes in-frame clones alone and lacks a portion of them. The DNA was the basis for D and trimming; V, J and clone size are from that table. The sample shows 250,000 to 350,000 clones, 70% to 90% of them seen only once. The entry originates in a study of blood T cell repertoires in COVID-19. Study as a whole: From T cells, B-cell-depleted T cells, or PBMCs came the material, which was cDNA or gDNA.

Resolution of symptoms, clearance, or two negative PCRs was present in recovered Cohort 3 donors. Sequencing input: PBMCs or T cells enriched from blood (not recorded which). The clonotype comes from a woman in her 30s who had recovered from COVID-19.

The CDR3 DNA follows: TGTGCCAGCTCTGCAGGGGGCTCCGGGGAGCTGTTTTTT. It codes for CASSAGGSGELFF. The chain carries TRBV2 and TRBJ2-2, with 8 bases fitting TRBD1. With V trimmed by 8 bases and J by 6 bases, 5 bases remained unmatched. This CDR3 is built from 13 residues. The germline gives CDR1 SNHLY, CDR2 FYNNEI.